This TCR beta chain was recorded in a study of Graves' ophthalmopathy and Graves' hyperthyroidism. RNA transcripts provided the template for amplifying TCR beta CDR3 regions. Following a first-round RT-PCR that used HTBI primers, a second-round multiplex PCR was carried out. TCRdb analysed the multiplex PCR reads with MiXCR anew, one entry per CDR3 protein. The sample has around 1,000,000 distinct CDR3 sequences, about 35% seen once. Trimming pared 1 base from V and 5 bases from J, leaving 8 bases between. CDR1 and CDR2 (germline): SEHNR, FQNEAQ (reference sequence). The CDR3 has 13 residues. This clonotype was picked up many times.

The TCR sequence derives from an adult man with Graves' hyperthyroidism. V is TRBV7-9 and J is TRBJ2-5; D unclear. The sequenced sample was peripheral blood or thyroid tissue (not recorded which). CDR3 sequence (DNA): TGTGCCAGCAGCTTAGTGGGTTATGAGACCCAGTACTTC. Its translation: CASSLVGYETQYF.